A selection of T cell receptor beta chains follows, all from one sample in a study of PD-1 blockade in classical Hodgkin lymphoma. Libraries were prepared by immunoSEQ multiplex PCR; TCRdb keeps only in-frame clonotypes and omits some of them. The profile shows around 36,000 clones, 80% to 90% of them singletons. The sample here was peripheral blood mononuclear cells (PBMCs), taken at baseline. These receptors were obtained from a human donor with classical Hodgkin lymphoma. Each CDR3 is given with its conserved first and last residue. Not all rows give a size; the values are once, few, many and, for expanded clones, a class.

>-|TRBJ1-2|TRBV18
CASSLAVYGYTF
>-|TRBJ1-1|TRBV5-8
CASSPGTGGRVNTEAFF
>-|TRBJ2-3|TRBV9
CASSPPFGTGRTDTQYF
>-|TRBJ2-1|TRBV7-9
CASSSFSNEQFF
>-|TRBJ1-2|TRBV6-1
CASSEGVGGGYGYTF
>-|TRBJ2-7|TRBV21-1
CASSKKKNGLRDITYEQYF
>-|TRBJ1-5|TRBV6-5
CASTHGYSNQPQHF
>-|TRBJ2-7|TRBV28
CASSLSHEQYF
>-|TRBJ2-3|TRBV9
CASSSWGVTATDTQYF
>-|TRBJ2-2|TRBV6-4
CASSGGPGELFF
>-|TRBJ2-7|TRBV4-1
CASSLKGGNYEQYF
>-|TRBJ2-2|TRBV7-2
CASSSTTGTGELFF
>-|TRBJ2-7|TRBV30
CAWSLGYEQYF
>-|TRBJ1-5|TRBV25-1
CASSEAGGSPQHF
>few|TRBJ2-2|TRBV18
CASSSGQYTGELFF
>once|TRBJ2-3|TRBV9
CASSVGAGDFDTQYF
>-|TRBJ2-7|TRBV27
CASTFRFTGGYEQYF
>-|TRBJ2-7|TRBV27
CASSLEPGRSGRALYEQYF
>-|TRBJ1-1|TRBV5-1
CASLGTGEKAFF
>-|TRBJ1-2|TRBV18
CASSPRQYGYTF
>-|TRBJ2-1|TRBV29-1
CSVAGTSWAEQFF
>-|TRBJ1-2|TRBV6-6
CASSSEGVDTF
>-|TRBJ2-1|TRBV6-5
CASSYSWRSYNEQFF
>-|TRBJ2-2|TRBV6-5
CASSYVSLDYGELFF
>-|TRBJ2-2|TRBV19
CASRLAGGPNTGELFF
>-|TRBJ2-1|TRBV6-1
CASSEVPIERDLLKEQFF
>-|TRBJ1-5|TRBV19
CASSIGGGSNQPQHF
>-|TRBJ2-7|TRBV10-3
CAISRQRFSYEQYF
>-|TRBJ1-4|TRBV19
CASHTPGTGLFGDEKLFF
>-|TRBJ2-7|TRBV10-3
CAISGGNYEQYF
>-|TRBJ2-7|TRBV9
CASSPPGGTFYEQYF
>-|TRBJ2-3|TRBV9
CASSSQGGRLRIDTQYF
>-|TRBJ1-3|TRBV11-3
CASSSTSGNTIYF
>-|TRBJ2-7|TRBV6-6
CASSYSTGGYEQYF
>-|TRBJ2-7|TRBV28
CASRNPGTLSYEQYF
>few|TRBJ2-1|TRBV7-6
CASSLLSLNEQFF
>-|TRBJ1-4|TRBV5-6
CASSFLTTNEKLFF